This entry describes one T cell receptor beta chain. This clone appeared a single time. What antigen it recognizes has not been identified. No quality values exist for individual bases; no much larger clone is one base distant. The CDR3 regions of human TCRbeta chains were subjected to immunosequencing. Per the source publication's procedure: TCRs in the repertoires were matched against a reference library of SARS-CoV-2-specific TCRs that had been generated with the MIRA antigen-specificity platform. Breadth was defined as the fraction of unique TCRs that were SARS-CoV-2-associated, and depth was defined as the fraction of total T cells that were SARS-CoV-2-associated. Each spike-specific TCR was assigned to its reactive spike region and to a CD4 or CD8 class using the MIRA data. Log10-transformed breadth and depth values were compared by one-way ANOVA with Sidak's multiple comparisons tests. TCRdb limited this immuneACCESS table to in-frame rearrangements with V and J called. A share of clones is missing; checked studies link under half to unresolved V genes, and the rest is unexplained. For V, J and clone size, that table is used; D and trimming come from the DNA. For this sample the table gives approximately 64,000 clones, of which over 80% were detected only once. Approximately 7% of the sample rests with the top ten.

These data belong to a study of T cell responses to AZD1222 COVID-19 vaccine (dated by TCRdb to the early 2020s). Regarding the study in general: AZD1222 recipients whose second dose came at about 4 weeks and those whose second dose came at about 12 weeks were combined into one group, since spike-specific TCR depth and breadth did not differ between the two schedules. A total of under 250 trial participants underwent TCR sequencing, of whom more than 200 had received two doses of AZD1222 and about 25 had received two doses of the MenACWY control vaccine. Trial participants were enrolled by age into subgroups of 18-55, 56-69 and 70-plus years, and around 150, 28 and 57 TCR-sequenced participants, respectively, were included in these subgroups. Study-level results and caveats: Reportedly, almost half of the unique spike-specific TCRs recognized epitopes lying outside the regions that are mutated in the B.1.351 and B.1.1.7 variants. Because no samples from the day 14 peak response were available, repertoires could be characterized only after the peak T cell response. In the small 56-69-year group, the increase in depth fell short of significance, most likely because of low power. The vaccine-associated CD4 TCRs covered the entire spike protein, and the dominant responses fell in regions 160-218 and 743-854. Participants were mostly white British, with more females than males. The authors suggested clonal diversity may have been underestimated. Only five or six AZD1222 recipients were SARS-CoV-2 seropositive at baseline, limiting conclusions about previously exposed vaccinees. Spike-specific TCR breadth and depth rose significantly after two AZD1222 doses compared with day 0 and with MenACWY recipients.

V has 6 bases trimmed and J has 5 bases trimmed; junction bases matching no gene number 7. CDR1 MNHEY and CDR2 SVGAGI are derived from the germline V gene. Including the terminal cysteine and phenylalanine, the CDR3 comprises 14 residues. CDR3 DNA only is kept here, 42 bases in frame from base 1. The sample's time point, from its label and the paper: baseline before first vaccination. Vaccinee samples came from UK trials COV001 and COV002, including a single-blind randomized controlled phase 2/3 trial of AZD1222 (ChAdOx1 nCoV-19) in healthy adults. For TCRbeta chain sequencing, PBMC samples from trial participants were taken at day 0 and at day 28 after the second dose.

This sequence uses TRBV6-5 and TRBJ2-5; 9 nucleotides in the junction match TRBD1. The receptor was isolated from an adult in good health. The specimen comprised peripheral blood, sampled on day 0 of AZD1222 vaccination. The CDR3 is CASRAGTGYETQYF. The nucleotide sequence reads TGTGCCAGCAGGGCCGGGACAGGGTATGAGACCCAGTACTTC.